This T cell receptor (beta chain) appears in the sequencing data of a study of blood T cell repertoires in COVID-19. Study at large: Samples came from the United States, Italy and Spain, spanning acute and convalescent COVID-19. T cells, B-cell-depleted T cells, or PBMCs provided the cDNA or gDNA that served as material.

How the authors handled the data: For nucleated cells, counts were estimated from reference gene primer amplification. TCRdb's copy holds only in-frame clones and misses some; the assay was immunoSEQ multiplex PCR. V, J and clone size are taken as reported in that table, and D and trimming were inferred from the DNA itself. The repertoire consists of some 57,000 clones, with more than 85% occurring once and the leading ten covering 1%. CDR3 length: 14 residues. V lost 4 bases and J lost 8; bases outside the gene matches: 7. The germline V gene encodes CDR1 SGHRS and CDR2 YFSETQ. The V and J genes are TRBV5-1 and TRBJ1-4, with 8 bases lining up with TRBD1. Sample: peripheral blood. The TCR was taken from a man between 65 and 85 years old with acute or convalescent COVID-19. CDR3 DNA sequence: TGCGCCAGCAGCCAAGGACAGGGAGGGGAAAAACTGTTTTTT. Its protein is CASSQGQGGEKLFF. The variable domain in full, with the rest retrieved from reference TRBV5-1 and TRBJ1-4, is KAGVTQTPRYLIKTRGQQVTLSCSPISGHRSVSWYQQTPGQGLQFLFEYFSETQRNKGNFPGRFSGRQFSNSRSEMNVSTLELGDSALYLCASSQGQGGEKLFFGSGTQLSVL.